This T cell receptor (beta chain) comes out of a study of blood T cell repertoires in COVID-19. Assay: immunoSEQ multiplex PCR; the TCRdb copy retains only in-frame clones and omits some. The sample records about 180,000 clones, around 87% being singletons. CDR1 and CDR2 from the germline V gene are SGHVS and FNYEAQ. CDR3 length: 17 amino acids. Deletions cut 2 bases from V and 2 bases from J, with 13 bases between. Sequencing was performed on peripheral blood. The chain is built from TRBV7-6 and TRBJ2-6, with D perhaps TRBD2 (6 bases). This TCR was sampled from a man aged 55 to 70 with COVID-19, enrolled during active disease. The CDR3 loop reads CASSLSPAGPGANVLTF. The CDR3 DNA reads as TGTGCCAGCAGCTTATCCCCCGCGGGGCCTGGGGCCAACGTCCTGACTTTC.